These T cell receptor beta chains were read from a single sample in a study of T cells in Graves' hyperthyroidism and ophthalmopathy. Each CDR3 protein is one row after TCRdb ran MiXCR on the multiplex PCR reads. Of some 580,000 distinct CDR3 sequences in the sample, about a sixth were seen once. The sequenced sample was blood. Source of these receptors: a woman between 40 and 50 years old with Graves' ophthalmopathy. CDR3s include the opening cysteine and the closing phenylalanine or tryptophan. D genes are given only for firm matches. Some rows mark clone size as missing; the rest say once, few, many or name a class of expanded clone.

size	V	D	J	CDR3	DNA
many	TRBV2	NA	TRBJ1-1	CASGGEIRSEAFF	TGTGCCAGCGGGGGGGAAATCCGCTCTGAAGCTTTCTTT
many	TRBV29-1	TRBD2	TRBJ2-7	CSGILAEGSYEQYF	TGCAGCGGCATACTAGCGGAAGGCTCCTACGAGCAGTACTTC
many	TRBV2	TRBD2	TRBJ2-3	CASSEREGPTDTQYF	TGTGCCAGCAGCGAGCGGGAGGGCCCCACAGATACGCAGTATTTT
few	TRBV28	NA	TRBJ2-2	CASGTRRTGELFF	TGTGCCAGCGGGACACGGCGAACCGGGGAGCTGTTTTTT
few	TRBV2	TRBD1	TRBJ1-2	CASRRDRDFYGYTF	TGTGCCAGCAGGCGGGACAGGGATTTCTATGGCTACACCTTC
few	TRBV6-1	NA	TRBJ1-2	CASSSRDKDYGYTF	TGTGCCAGCAGTTCTCGGGACAAAGACTATGGCTACACCTTC
many	TRBV2	NA	TRBJ2-7	CASTPVQSYEQYF	TGTGCCAGCACCCCGGTACAAAGCTACGAGCAGTACTTC
NA	TRBV9	NA	TRBJ1-4	CASSGAQGLPNEKLFF	TGTGCCAGCAGCGGAGCCCAGGGGTTGCCTAATGAAAAACTGTTTTTT
NA	TRBV7-9	NA	TRBJ1-1	CASLLPGRNTEAFF	TGTGCCAGCCTACTTCCGGGCAGGAACACTGAAGCTTTCTTT
many	TRBV20-1	TRBD1	TRBJ2-2	CSARDNRGTGELFF	TGCAGTGCTAGAGATAACAGGGGTACCGGGGAGCTGTTTTTT
NA	TRBV5-1	TRBD2	TRBJ2-2	CASSPHGEGPSTGELFF	TGCGCCAGCAGCCCTCACGGGGAGGGCCCTTCCACCGGGGAGCTGTTTTTT
NA	TRBV19	NA	TRBJ2-7	CASSPGHGQYF	TGTGCCAGTAGTCCGGGACACGGGCAGTACTTC
many	TRBV2	TRBD2	TRBJ2-1	CASSEAQGGEESYNEQFF	TGTGCCAGCAGTGAAGCCCAGGGAGGGGAGGAGTCCTACAATGAGCAGTTCTTC
few	TRBV6-1	NA	TRBJ2-3	CASEYRLGDTQYF	TGTGCCAGCGAATACCGACTAGGTGATACGCAGTATTTT
few	TRBV9	TRBD2	TRBJ2-2	CASSLPGRGGLRGELFF	TGTGCCAGCAGCCTTCCTGGGCGGGGGGGCCTGCGCGGGGAGCTGTTTTTT
NA	TRBV12-3/TRBV12-4	NA	TRBJ2-5	CASSLGGMGQTQYF	TGTGCCAGCAGTTTAGGGGGTATGGGGCAGACCCAGTACTTC
few	TRBV3-1	TRBD2	TRBJ2-2	CASSLGPAGTGELFF	TGTGCCAGCAGCCTGGGACCAGCGGGAACCGGGGAGCTGTTTTTT
many	TRBV18	TRBD2	TRBJ2-3	CASSPTSGGHTDTQYF	TGTGCCAGCTCGCCTACTAGCGGGGGTCACACAGATACGCAGTATTTT
few	TRBV20-1	NA	TRBJ2-2	CSARMQGTGELFF	TGCAGTGCTAGAATGCAAGGCACCGGGGAGCTGTTTTTT
NA	TRBV6-1	TRBD1	TRBJ2-5	CASSPRLVWDRSQETQYF	TGTGCCAGCAGCCCTAGGCTTGTATGGGACAGGAGTCAAGAGACCCAGTACTTC
many	TRBV9	NA	TRBJ2-5	CASSVGDLGKETQYF	TGTGCCAGCAGCGTAGGGGACCTGGGCAAAGAGACCCAGTACTTC
many	TRBV2	TRBD2	TRBJ2-1	CASSEASGGYNEQFF	TGTGCCAGCAGTGAGGCTAGCGGGGGCTACAATGAGCAGTTCTTC
few	TRBV2	TRBD1	TRBJ1-2	CASSEQGQGGYTF	TGTGCCAGCAGTGAACAGGGACAGGGGGGCTACACCTTC
NA	TRBV2	TRBD2	TRBJ2-1	CASSDGLAAWGQFF	TGTGCCAGCAGTGACGGACTAGCCGCCTGGGGGCAGTTCTTC
NA	TRBV6-1	TRBD1	TRBJ1-5	CASRNPGQGAQPQHF	TGTGCCAGCAGGAACCCGGGACAGGGGGCTCAGCCCCAGCATTTT
NA	TRBV6-5	TRBD1	TRBJ1-2	CASSYSRTGWLDYGYTF	TGTGCCAGCAGTTACTCGAGGACAGGGTGGCTGGACTATGGCTACACCTTC
NA	TRBV7-9	NA	TRBJ1-1	CASSLRGRDEAFF	TGTGCCAGCAGCTTAAGGGGCAGGGATGAAGCTTTCTTT
few	TRBV7-8	TRBD2	TRBJ2-1	CASSLLLAASYNEQFF	TGTGCCAGCAGCTTACTCCTAGCGGCCTCCTACAATGAGCAGTTCTTC
many	TRBV7-9	TRBD2	TRBJ2-2	CASSPGLAGIVKNTGELFF	TGTGCCAGCAGCCCAGGACTAGCGGGGATAGTCAAAAACACCGGGGAGCTGTTTTTT
NA	TRBV20-1	TRBD2	TRBJ2-7	CSAAGTSGFSYEQYF	TGCAGTGCCGCAGGGACTAGCGGGTTCTCCTACGAGCAGTACTTC
few	TRBV5-1	NA	TRBJ2-1	CASSEESSYNEQFF	TGCGCCAGCAGCGAGGAGAGCTCCTACAATGAGCAGTTCTTC
NA	TRBV5-6	NA	TRBJ2-1	CASSWLIVGVFNEQFF	TGTGCCAGCAGCTGGCTTATCGTGGGAGTTTTTAATGAGCAGTTCTTC
NA	TRBV7-3	NA	TRBJ1-3	CASSLTGRPGNTIYF	TGTGCCAGCAGCTTAACTGGACGGCCTGGAAACACCATATATTTT
few	TRBV20-1	NA	TRBJ1-2	CSARDPSGYTF	TGCAGTGCTAGAGATCCCAGTGGCTACACCTTC
many	TRBV7-9	TRBD1	TRBJ1-1	CASSHTGTGNTEAFF	TGTGCCAGCAGTCACACCGGGACAGGGAACACTGAAGCTTTCTTT
NA	TRBV6-1	NA	TRBJ2-5	CASSGGTVTSGETQYF	TGTGCCAGCAGTGGGGGGACGGTAACCTCCGGAGAGACCCAGTACTTC
many	TRBV7-8	TRBD2	TRBJ2-1	CASSSWTSGRGYNEQFF	TGTGCCAGCAGCTCGTGGACTAGCGGGAGAGGCTACAATGAGCAGTTCTTC
many	TRBV27	NA	TRBJ2-1	CASSLWGGLYNEQFF	TGTGCCAGCAGTTTATGGGGAGGATTATACAATGAGCAGTTCTTC
many	TRBV6-5	NA	TRBJ2-7	CASHPVGSPYEQYF	TGTGCCAGCCACCCGGTGGGCAGCCCCTACGAGCAGTACTTC
NA	TRBV7-2	TRBD2	TRBJ2-1	CASRRQFSGRALNEQFF	TGTGCCAGCAGGCGGCAGTTTAGCGGGAGGGCCCTCAATGAGCAGTTCTTC
many	TRBV5-8	NA	TRBJ2-3	CASSLREGATDTQYF	TGTGCCAGCAGCTTGCGGGAGGGGGCTACAGATACGCAGTATTTT
few	TRBV3-1	TRBD2	TRBJ2-3	CASSQDGAGAQYF	TGTGCCAGCAGCCAAGATGGGGCGGGAGCGCAGTATTTT
NA	TRBV28	NA	TRBJ2-7	CASSPGGFYEQYF	TGTGCCAGCTCACCAGGGGGGTTCTACGAGCAGTACTTC
NA	TRBV29-1	TRBD1	TRBJ1-1	CSGRTGGFAFF	TGCAGCGGCCGGACAGGGGGATTTGCTTTCTTT
NA	TRBV18	TRBD2	TRBJ2-7	CASSGQAGSYEQYF	TGTGCCAGCTCAGGACAAGCGGGGTCCTACGAGCAGTACTTC
few	TRBV4-1	NA	TRBJ2-1	CASSQGTPRDYNNEQFF	TGCGCCAGCAGCCAAGGAACGCCAAGGGATTACAACAATGAGCAGTTCTTC
many	TRBV20-1	NA	TRBJ2-3	CSARDIAQNLHTQYF	TGCAGTGCTAGAGATATAGCTCAAAATCTTCATACGCAGTATTTT
many	TRBV6-1	TRBD1	TRBJ2-1	CASSEWGTELPNEQFF	TGTGCCAGCAGTGAATGGGGGACAGAGCTGCCAAATGAGCAGTTCTTC
many	TRBV18	NA	TRBJ1-5	CASSPQGGLSNQPQHF	TGTGCCAGCTCACCACAGGGCGGTCTGAGCAATCAGCCCCAGCATTTT
many	TRBV30	NA	TRBJ1-1	CAWTRDTEAFF	TGTGCCTGGACTCGGGACACTGAAGCTTTCTTT
NA	TRBV5-1	NA	TRBJ2-3	CASFGGGSSTDTQYF	TGCGCCAGCTTCGGCGGGGGCTCCAGCACAGATACGCAGTATTTT
NA	TRBV10-3	NA	TRBJ2-1	CAISDIAGSYNEQFF	TGTGCCATCAGTGATATAGCCGGTTCCTACAATGAGCAGTTCTTC
many	TRBV3-1	NA	TRBJ2-1	CASSQVASSYNEQFF	TGTGCCAGCAGCCAAGTTGCTAGCTCCTACAATGAGCAGTTCTTC
few	TRBV6-5	NA	TRBJ1-3	CASSYSDSGNTIYF	TGTGCCAGCAGTTACTCAGACTCTGGAAACACCATATATTTT
many	TRBV20-1	NA	TRBJ1-5	CSASPTGTYSNQPQHF	TGCAGTGCTAGCCCCACTGGGACTTATAGCAATCAGCCCCAGCATTTT